This T cell receptor beta chain was sequenced in a study of shared clonotypes between healthy human individuals. With respect to this clone: The same CDR3 is also encoded by other DNA sequences in this sample.

The junction had 5 bases not matched to a gene; V was cut back by 5 bases and J by 3 bases. Germline CDR1 reads SGHTA; CDR2 reads FQGNSA. The CDR3 extends over 15 amino acids. At the deep level, the assay was run. Profiling relied on immunoSEQ multiplex PCR, and the TCRdb table lists in-frame clones only, not all of them. The sample carries a few million clones, roughly 92% recorded once. Sequencing input: naive CD4+ T cells from PBMCs. Subset of the sample: CD45RA+ positively selected. This sequence was found in a man between 18 and 35 years old in good health. Some clones in this sample may be carry-over from other donors' samples. The chain carries TRBV7-2 and TRBJ2-1, with 9 nucleotides matching TRBD2. The CDR3 DNA follows: TGTGCCAGCAGCCTCACTAGCGGGTTCTACAATGAGCAGTTCTTC. Its protein product is CASSLTSGFYNEQFF.